The 21 T cell receptor beta chains reported below all come from one sample, sequenced in a study of OX40 agonist ivuxolimab in advanced cancers. The assay was immunoSEQ multiplex PCR, and TCRdb's table has in-frame clones only and misses some. The sample has about 43,000 clones; about 80% are singletons. Sequencing used CD4+ or CD8+ T cells sorted from blood, obtained in a trial of the OX40 agonist ivuxolimab. The receptors derive from an adult with an advanced solid tumor such as melanoma, head and neck, liver or kidney cancer.

The V gene is TRBV28, the J gene TRBJ1-1; TRBD1 matches at 7 bases. CDR1 is MDHEN and CDR2 is SYDVKM in the germline V gene. With 6 bases clipped from V and 1 base from J, the junction kept 8 bases outside the gene matches. CDR3 length equals 15 residues. The CDR3 coding sequence is TGTGCCAGCAGCAGCGGGACAGCACAGAACACTGAAGCTTTCTTT. Amino acid sequence: CASSSGTAQNTEAFF.

The chain joins TRBV7-2 to TRBJ2-1; TRBD2 matches 10 bases. The CDR3 consists of 17 residues. From germline, CDR1 is SGHTA and CDR2 FQGNSA. After removal of 4 bases from V and 0 bases from J, the junction contained 6 bases not matched to a gene. The CDR3 loop reads CASSSTSGASSYNEQFF. The CDR3 region has the DNA TGTGCCAGCAGCTCAACTAGCGGGGCGAGCTCCTACAATGAGCAGTTCTTC.

The gene calls are TRBV4-1 and TRBJ2-2, with D perhaps matching TRBD2 (5 bases). The CDR3 is 14 amino acids. Germline V gives CDR1 MGHRA, CDR2 YSYEKL. Trimming took off 4 bases at V and 3 bases at J, with 9 bases between the two ends. As DNA, the CDR3 is TGCGCCAGCAGCCCGGGGAACGACACCGGGGAGCTGTTTTTT. It specifies CASSPGNDTGELFF.

A few counts support this clone. The V and J genes are TRBV6-1 and TRBJ1-2; perhaps TRBD1 as D (5 bases). Germline V gene lookup returns CDR1 MNHNS and CDR2 SASEGT. The CDR3 extends over 12 amino acids. The CDR3 sequence: CCNGGSLAGYTF. In DNA form, the CDR3 reads TGTTGCAATGGGGGTTCCCTCGCCGGCTACACCTTC.

This clone was seen only a few times. The chain couples TRBV10-2 to TRBJ1-2; TRBD1 might be the D (6 bases). V gave up 4 bases and J gave up 3 bases, with 18 bases separating them. Germline CDR1 WSHSY, CDR2 SAAADI. CDR3 size: 16 residues. The CDR3 DNA reads as TGCGCCAGCAGTGGCTCAGGGGTGGCCCAACACTATGGCTACACCTTC. This gives the protein CASSGSGVAQHYGYTF.

The chain combines TRBV30 with TRBJ2-7; 9 bases align to TRBD1. The trim removed 4 bases at V and 0 bases at J, leaving 16 bases unmatched. CDR3 length equals 18 residues. Germline V CDR1 and CDR2: GTSNPN, SVGIG (reference sequence). The CDR3 DNA follows: TGTGCCTGGACCAGGTGGACAGGGGATCTTAGGAGCTCCTACGAGCAGTACTTC. It is translated as CAWTRWTGDLRSSYEQYF.

The gene calls are TRBV7-9 and TRBJ2-5; the D is unclear. V shed 1 base and J shed 5 bases, with 8 bases lying between them. The CDR3 has 13 amino acids. Germline V gene sequence: CDR1 SEHNR, CDR2 FQNEAQ (reference sequence). The CDR3 DNA reads as TGTGCCAGCAGCTTAGGGGCGGTTGAGACCCAGTACTTC. Amino acid sequence: CASSLGAVETQYF.

The chain combines TRBV30 with TRBJ1-2, with D possibly matching TRBD1 (5 bases). Germline CDR1 GTSNPN, CDR2 SVGIG (reference sequence). The CDR3 loop spans 14 amino acids. V was cut by 4 bases and J by 5 bases, with 17 bases left in between. The CDR3 DNA reads as TGTGCCTGGAATCTTTGGGGGGGGATTTATGGCTACACCTTC. This encodes CAWNLWGGIYGYTF.

The rearrangement links TRBV10-1 to TRBJ1-1; D remains ambiguous. This CDR3 spans 14 amino acids. The germline CDR1 and CDR2 sequences are WNHNN and SYGVQD (reference sequence). Trimming removed 3 bases from V and 6 bases from J, with 14 bases in between. The CDR3 is CASSDNWESAEAFF. The DNA for the CDR3 is TGCGCCAGCAGTGATAATTGGGAATCCGCTGAAGCTTTCTTT.

This rearrangement joins TRBV6-5 to TRBJ2-1; weak D call: TRBD1 (6 bases). The CDR3 runs 15 residues. The germline V gene has CDR1 MNHEY and CDR2 SVGAGI. Trimming removed 2 bases at V and 4 bases at J, with 12 bases between. The CDR3 coding sequence is TGTGCCAGCAGTTACGATAACAGGGAATACAATGAGCAGTTCTTC. It yields the protein CASSYDNREYNEQFF.

CDR3 nucleotide sequence: TGTGCCAGCAGCCCAGGGGGTGCGGGGGGGGCTTACGAGCAGTACTTC. Protein product: CASSPGGAGGAYEQYF. The genes are TRBV7-2 and TRBJ2-7, with 9 bases that match TRBD2. Germline-derived CDR1 and CDR2 are SGHTA and FQGNSA. V shed 5 bases and J 4 bases; nucleotides not matched to a gene: 12. CDR3 length: 16 residues.

In its sample, this clone was seen a few times. This chain uses TRBV30 with TRBJ2-1, with 10 positions matching TRBD1. Germline CDR1 is GTSNPN and CDR2 is SVGIG (reference sequence). CDR3 length: 14 residues. V lost 4 bases to trimming and J lost 9 bases; unmatched junction nucleotides: 9. The CDR3 protein is CAWTGTGAYGEQFF. CDR3 DNA sequence: TGTGCCTGGACCGGGACAGGGGCATATGGTGAGCAGTTCTTC.

This chain joins TRBV2 and TRBJ2-3, with 7 bases fitting TRBD2. This CDR3 contains 14 residues. J was trimmed by 5 bases and V by 4 bases; bases with no gene match: 6. The germline V gene has CDR1 SNHLY and CDR2 FYNNEI. CDR3 loop: CASSGERGGDTQYF. The CDR3 coding sequence is TGTGCCAGCAGTGGCGAGCGGGGCGGAGATACGCAGTATTTT.

The chain is built from TRBV6-1 and TRBJ1-2; TRBD1 might be the D (5 bases). V shed 2 bases and J shed 7 bases, with 14 bases lying between them. The CDR3 totals 14 residues. Germline V gene data show CDR1 as MNHNS and CDR2 as SASEGT. DNA for the CDR3: TGTGCCAGCAGTGAACTCGGGGCGCCGGGTGGCTACACCTTC. The encoded protein is CASSELGAPGGYTF.

V and J are TRBV15 and TRBJ1-4, with 7 positions matching TRBD1. Germline assignment: CDR1 LNHNV and CDR2 YYDKDF (reference sequence). The CDR3 spans 15 residues. V shed 3 bases and J 8 bases; nucleotides not matched to a gene: 9. This CDR3 is CATSRDRSSEEKLFF. CDR3 bases: TGTGCCACCAGCAGGGACAGGTCCTCCGAGGAAAAACTGTTTTTT.

The V gene is TRBV7-3, the J gene TRBJ2-2; D unresolved. Germline V CDR1 and CDR2: SGHTA, FQGTGA. The CDR3 runs to 15 residues. Trimming shortened V by 0 bases and J by 0 bases, and 5 bases separated the two germline ends. In nucleotides, the CDR3 is TGTGCCAGCAGCTTAACCCCCACGAACACCGGGGAGCTGTTTTTT. This encodes CASSLTPTNTGELFF.

Of note for this clone: This likely comes from a read error, as the CDR3 has no conserved phenylalanine or tryptophan at its end. The V call is TRBV7-3, the J call TRBJ1-6; a weak D match, TRBD1 (6 bases). Germline V lookup: CDR1 SGHTA, CDR2 FQGTGA. There are 17 residues in the CDR3. Trimming removed 4 bases at V and 0 bases at J, with 13 bases between. CDR3 sequence (DNA): TGTGCCAGCAGCTCAGGGGCCGGGAGCTCCTATAATTCACCCCTCCACCTT. It encodes CASSSGAGSSYNSPLHL.

This clone has just a few counts. The chain joins TRBV9 to TRBJ2-5; a weak D match, TRBD2 (6 bases). The V end lost 3 bases, the J end lost 5 bases, and 11 bases lay between the germline ends. The CDR3 consists of 13 residues. The germline V gene encodes CDR1 SGDLS and CDR2 YYNGEE. In DNA form, the CDR3 reads TGTGCCAGCAGCGCGGGAGACTGGGAGACCCAGTACTTC. Translating it yields CASSAGDWETQYF.

This chain joins TRBV2 and TRBJ1-2; 7 bases are a match to TRBD1. Germline CDR1 SNHLY, CDR2 FYNNEI. V lost 0 bases, J lost 8 bases, and 6 bases stayed unmatched. This CDR3 region has 14 residues. CDR3 DNA: TGTGCCAGCAGTGAAGCAACGGGGACAGTCGGCTACACCTTC. Its translation: CASSEATGTVGYTF.

The chain combines TRBV28 with TRBJ1-2; D unclear. Per the germline V gene, CDR1 is MDHEN and CDR2 is SYDVKM. This CDR3 region has 14 residues. Between the trimmed V and J ends, which lost 6 bases and 5 bases, there was a span of 16 bases. The CDR3 DNA reads TGTGCCAGCAGGCCCTTGGCCCTCCTTTATGGCTACACCTTC. Amino acids: CASRPLALLYGYTF.

A few counts support this clone. The rearrangement joins TRBV6-6 to TRBJ1-2, with TRBD1 as a possible D gene (6 bases). V shed 7 bases and J shed 4 bases, with 13 bases lying between them. This CDR3 has 13 residues. Germline V gene data show CDR1 as MNHNY and CDR2 as SVGAGI (reference sequence). The CDR3 bases are TGTGCCAGCACCGCGGACAGTCGCTATGGCTACACCTTC. Encoded protein: CASTADSRYGYTF.